What follows are 7 T cell receptor beta chains derived from one specimen sequenced in a study of cytomegalovirus exposure and HLA in healthy donors. The repertoire was sequenced with immunoSEQ multiplex PCR; TCRdb's copy has only in-frame clones and lacks some. The data show some 310,000 clones, 88% seen once. The sequenced sample consisted of PBMCs. These receptors all stem from a man aged 30-40 years in good health and CMV-seronegative.

Only a few counts were recorded for this clone. The rearrangement joins TRBV5-4 to TRBJ2-7; 7 nucleotides agree with TRBD1. The CDR3 runs 15 residues. Germline V CDR1 and CDR2: SGHNT, YYREEE (reference sequence). J was trimmed by 1 base and V by 0 bases; bases with no gene match: 4. The CDR3 region is CASSLAGQASYEQYF. The CDR3 nucleotides are TGTGCCAGCAGCTTGGCAGGACAGGCGTCCTACGAGCAGTACTTC. Supplemented by reference TRBV5-4 and TRBJ2-7, the full variable domain reads ETGVTQSPTHLIKTRGQQVTLRCSSQSGHNTVSWYQQALGQGPQFIFQYYREEENGRGNFPPRFSGLQFPNYSSELNVNALELDDSALYLCASSLAGQASYEQYFGPGTRLTVT.

This clone occurred a few times. The chain links TRBV11-2 to TRBJ1-2, with unresolved D. V lost 5 bases and J 4 bases, leaving 8 bases between the germline ends. This CDR3 is 12 amino acids long. CDR1 and CDR2 from the germline V gene are SGHAT and FQNNGV. Here the CDR3 reads CASSVGAYGYTF. The CDR3, as DNA: TGTGCCAGCAGCGTCGGAGCCTATGGCTACACCTTC.

V is TRBV19 and J is TRBJ2-2; D is perhaps TRBD1 (6 bases). Germline V gene lookup returns CDR1 LNHDA and CDR2 SQIVND (reference sequence). V lost 7 bases and J 0 bases, leaving 15 bases between the germline ends. CDR3 length equals 16 residues. DNA of the CDR3: TGTGCCAGTAAAGGATTAGGGGGAACGAACACCGGGGAGCTGTTTTTT. Encoded protein: CASKGLGGTNTGELFF.

The genes are TRBV5-1 and TRBJ2-1, with TRBD2 matching over 8 bases. This CDR3 is built from 15 residues. V gave up 0 bases and J gave up 8 bases; unmatched junction bases: 7. Germline CDR1 and CDR2: SGHRS and YFSETQ. The CDR3 reads CASSLDGGAFDEQFF. The CDR3 DNA reads as TGCGCCAGCAGCTTGGACGGGGGGGCCTTCGATGAGCAGTTCTTC.

The chain has TRBV7-9 and TRBJ1-4; 7 bases align to TRBD1. The V gene's germline CDR1 is SEHNR and CDR2 FQNEAQ (reference sequence). V trimming: 5 bases; J trimming: 2 bases; junction bases outside the gene matches: 5. CDR3 size: 15 residues. CDR3 residues: CASSPDRVTNEKLFF. The CDR3, as DNA: TGTGCCAGCAGCCCAGACAGGGTTACTAATGAAAAACTGTTTTTT.

The chain has TRBV6-6 and TRBJ1-2; D not certain. This CDR3 contains 14 residues. Trimming took off 6 bases at V and 3 bases at J, with 14 bases between the two ends. Germline V gene lookup returns CDR1 MNHNY and CDR2 SVGAGI (reference sequence). The CDR3 sequence: CASRRQAPDYGYTF. CDR3 sequence (DNA): TGTGCCAGCAGACGCCAAGCCCCCGACTATGGCTACACCTTC.

The rearrangement uses TRBV5-6 and TRBJ1-6, with D perhaps matching TRBD1 (5 bases). V lost 2 bases and J lost 7, with 13 bases in between. From germline, CDR1 is SGHDT and CDR2 YYEEEE. This CDR3 region has 15 residues. The CDR3 coding sequence is TGTGCCAGCAGCTTATTGGACACCATCAATTCACCCCTCCACTTT. Protein product: CASSLLDTINSPLHF.